The rows below give T cell receptor beta chains drawn from one sample of a study of blood T cell repertoires in COVID-19. TCRdb's table, derived via immunoSEQ multiplex PCR, lists solely in-frame clones and lacks some. The table lists about 190,000 clones, roughly 84% of them singletons. The sequencing sample was made of PBMCs or T cells enriched from blood (not recorded which). These receptors came from a woman under 40 who had recovered from COVID-19. Both conserved end residues are part of each CDR3. D genes are given only for firm matches. Rows give clone size only sometimes, using once, few, many, or a class for an expanded clone.

TRBJ2-3 | TRBV10-2 | TRBD2 | - | CASSERASGGGSDTQYF | TGCGCCAGCTCTGAGAGGGCTAGCGGGGGGGGTTCAGATACGCAGTATTTT
TRBJ2-4 | TRBV28 | - | once | CASSIEKKNIQYF | TGTGCCAGCAGTATCGAGAAGAAAAACATTCAGTACTTC
TRBJ2-6 | TRBV14 | - | - | CASSPLVGPSPANVLTF | TGTGCCAGCAGCCCCCTCGTGGGCCCGTCACCGGCCAACGTCCTGACTTTC
TRBJ1-4 | TRBV5-1 | TRBD1 | - | CASSFRQGEKLFF | TGCGCCAGCAGCTTCCGACAGGGAGAAAAACTGTTTTTT
TRBJ1-3 | TRBV24-1 | TRBD1 | - | CATSDSGQGSGNTIYF | TGTGCCACCAGTGACTCCGGACAGGGCTCTGGAAACACCATATATTTT
TRBJ1-4 | TRBV6-6 | - | - | CASSSGADGELFF | TGTGCCAGCAGTTCTGGGGCCGATGGGGAACTGTTTTTT
TRBJ2-3 | TRBV12-2 | - | - | CASRPRTSGSFPLTDTQYF | TGTGCAAGTCGACCACGGACTAGCGGGAGCTTTCCCCTCACAGATACGCAGTATTTT
TRBJ2-2 | TRBV5-6 | TRBD1 | once | CASSLLRGKNTGELFF | TGTGCCAGCAGCTTGCTCAGGGGGAAGAACACCGGGGAGCTGTTTTTT
TRBJ1-2 | TRBV6-5 | TRBD1 | - | CASGDRERYGYTF | TGTGCCAGTGGGGACAGAGAGAGATATGGCTACACCTTC
TRBJ2-7 | TRBV2 | TRBD2 | - | CASSVQREGHEQYF | TGTGCCAGCAGTGTCCAGCGGGAGGGCCACGAGCAGTACTTC
TRBJ1-4 | TRBV4-2 | - | - | CASSLTGGGLNEKLFF | TGTGCCAGCAGCCTTACCGGGGGAGGACTAAATGAAAAACTGTTTTTT
TRBJ1-5 | TRBV2 | TRBD1 | - | CASRPRDSFNQPQHF | TGTGCCAGCAGGCCCCGGGACAGTTTTAATCAGCCCCAGCATTTT
TRBJ1-4 | TRBV5-5 | - | - | CASSLGQSNEKLFF | TGTGCCAGCAGCTTGGGACAGTCTAATGAAAAACTGTTTTTT
TRBJ1-1 | TRBV10-3 | - | few | CAIRADFRGTEAFF | TGTGCCATCAGAGCGGACTTCCGGGGCACTGAAGCTTTCTTT
TRBJ1-4 | TRBV14 | - | - | CASSSDSNEKLFF | TGTGCCAGCAGCTCGGACAGTAATGAAAAACTGTTTTTT
TRBJ2-2 | TRBV5-1 | TRBD1 | - | CASSLDGTGKAVNTGELFF | TGCGCCAGCAGCTTGGACGGGACAGGGAAGGCAGTAAACACCGGGGAGCTGTTTTTT
TRBJ2-2 | TRBV7-9 | TRBD2 | - | CASSFLTLGGGTGELFF | TGTGCCAGCAGCTTTTTAACCCTCGGGGGGGGCACCGGGGAGCTGTTTTTT
TRBJ2-7 | TRBV7-9 | TRBD1 | - | CASSSQGHPYEQYF | TGTGCCAGCAGCTCACAGGGGCACCCCTACGAGCAGTACTTC
TRBJ2-5 | TRBV7-8 | TRBD2 | - | CASSFSPGTIGETQYF | TGTGCCAGCAGCTTTTCCCCCGGGACTATCGGGGAGACCCAGTACTTC
TRBJ1-5 | TRBV18 | TRBD1 | - | CASSPLPDRNQPQHF | TGTGCCAGCTCACCACTACCGGACAGGAATCAGCCCCAGCATTTT
TRBJ2-3 | TRBV5-1 | - | - | CASRSGSTDTQYF | TGCGCCAGCAGGAGCGGGAGCACAGATACGCAGTATTTT
TRBJ1-6 | TRBV19 | - | - | CARSRCRGVNSPLHF | TGTGCCAGGTCCCGTTGTCGGGGGGTTAATTCACCCCTCCACTTT
TRBJ1-2 | TRBV6-5 | TRBD1 | - | CASRDRGYGYTF | TGTGCCAGCAGGGACAGGGGGTATGGCTACACCTTC
TRBJ2-2 | TRBV4-2 | - | - | CASSQATLGEEVTGELFF | TGTGCCAGCAGCCAAGCCACGCTCGGGGAAGAAGTCACCGGGGAGCTGTTTTTT
TRBJ2-6 | TRBV5-1 | - | - | CASALDSGANVLTF | TGCGCCAGTGCTCTAGACTCTGGGGCCAACGTCCTGACTTTC
TRBJ1-4 | TRBV5-1 | - | - | CASSSGHLPATNEKLFF | TGCGCCAGCAGCTCCGGACATTTACCCGCAACTAATGAAAAACTGTTTTTT
TRBJ2-2 | TRBV18 | - | few | CASSPPSRGSTGELFF | TGTGCCAGCTCACCACCATCGAGGGGGAGCACCGGGGAGCTGTTTTTT
TRBJ2-1 | TRBV5-4 | TRBD2 | few | CASSRGGEQFF | TGTGCCAGCAGCCGCGGGGGAGAGCAGTTCTTC
TRBJ2-5 | TRBV5-1 | TRBD1 | - | CASSSGPGQGALETQYF | TGCGCCAGCAGCTCCGGTCCGGGACAGGGGGCGCTAGAGACCCAGTACTTC
TRBJ1-3 | TRBV15 | TRBD1 | once | CATSPTGEESGNTIYF | TGTGCCACCAGCCCAACAGGGGAAGAATCTGGAAACACCATATATTTT
TRBJ1-2 | TRBV27 | TRBD1 | - | CASRRTGDGYTF | TGTGCCAGCCGGAGGACAGGGGATGGCTACACCTTC
TRBJ2-1 | TRBV6-4 | TRBD2 | - | CASSIAGGSYNEQFF | TGTGCCAGCAGCATAGCGGGGGGGTCCTACAATGAGCAGTTCTTC
TRBJ2-5 | TRBV2 | TRBD1 | - | CASRRDRGYQETQYF | TGTGCCAGCAGGCGGGACAGGGGCTACCAAGAGACCCAGTACTTC
TRBJ1-1 | TRBV3-1/TRBV3-2 | - | few | CASSPRRGGLEAFF | TGTGCCAGCAGCCCTCGCCGTGGCGGCCTTGAAGCTTTCTTT
TRBJ2-3 | TRBV6-4 | - | - | CASSVSRGLGTDTQYF | TGTGCCAGCAGCGTCAGTAGGGGACTCGGGACAGATACGCAGTATTTT
TRBJ2-7 | TRBV7-3 | - | - | CASSPGLRYEQYF | TGTGCCAGCAGCCCGGGACTCCGCTACGAGCAGTACTTC
TRBJ2-1 | TRBV5-1 | TRBD2 | few | CASSFQPGLAGQYNEQFF | TGCGCCAGCAGCTTCCAGCCGGGACTAGCGGGACAATACAATGAGCAGTTCTTC
TRBJ2-1 | TRBV11-2 | TRBD2 | - | CASSLSLGRGAPNEQFF | TGTGCCAGCAGCTTATCCTTGGGGCGGGGGGCCCCCAATGAGCAGTTCTTC
TRBJ1-1 | TRBV5-1 | - | - | CASSLVPGETEAFF | TGCGCCAGCAGCTTGGTTCCAGGGGAAACTGAAGCTTTCTTT
TRBJ1-3 | TRBV20-1 | - | - | CSASGMAGNTIYF | TGCAGTGCTAGTGGTATGGCAGGGAACACCATATATTTT
TRBJ1-4 | TRBV7-2 | TRBD1 | - | CASSSDRGGEKLFF | TGTGCCAGCAGCTCGGACAGGGGCGGTGAAAAACTGTTTTTT
TRBJ2-3 | TRBV7-9 | - | - | CASSPPLAPSTDTQYF | TGTGCCAGCAGCCCACCCCTAGCGCCGAGCACAGATACGCAGTATTTT